The present T cell receptor (beta chain) was sequenced within a study of blood T cell repertoires in COVID-19. In the study overall: Whether acute or convalescent, the COVID-19 samples came from the United States, Italy and Spain. From T cells, B-cell-depleted T cells, or PBMCs came the material, which was cDNA or gDNA.

CDR3 length: 14 amino acids. Trimming took 3 bases from V and 4 from J; bases not matched to a gene: 3. The V gene's germline CDR1 is SGHAT and CDR2 FQNNGV. Per the authors' pipeline: Estimates of nucleated cell counts were drawn from the amplification of reference gene primers. Profiling relied on immunoSEQ multiplex PCR, and the TCRdb table lists in-frame clones only, not all of them. V, J and clone size are taken as reported in that table, and D and trimming were inferred from the DNA itself. The repertoire holds about 270,000 clones, with roughly 86% as singletons. This sequence joins TRBV11-2 and TRBJ2-5; 9 bases agree with TRBD2. Sequencing used PBMCs or T cells enriched from blood (not recorded which). The origin of this receptor is a woman under 30 who had recovered from COVID-19. The CDR3 region has the DNA TGTGCCAGCAGCTTTGGCGGGGGGGCAGAGACCCAGTACTTC. Translation: CASSFGGGAETQYF.